Following are 27 T cell receptor beta chains from one sample sequenced in a study of Ad26.COV2.S vaccination and SARS-CoV-2 variants. Here immunoSEQ multiplex PCR was the method, and the copy in TCRdb shows in-frame clones only, minus some. The table shows approximately 410,000 clones, with over 75% occurring only once. Sample treatment: 15 to 20 received Ad26.COV2.S at low or high dose, single or two shots; about 5 received placebo; per-sample allocation not given. All samples were drawn on day 63, counting from the first vaccine or placebo injection. The specimen comprised peripheral blood, sampled in a trial of Ad26.COV2.S vaccine versus placebo. The origin of the receptors is a person aged 18-65 years who received the Ad26.COV2.S COVID-19 vaccine or a placebo.

This chain connects TRBV3-1 (or the pseudogene TRBV3-2) to TRBJ2-7; D ambiguous. The germline CDR1 and CDR2 sequences are LGHDT and YNNKEL (reference sequence). V gave up 2 bases and J gave up 6 bases, with 14 bases separating them. There are 14 residues in the CDR3. CDR3 in DNA: TGTGCCAGCAGCCAATCCGCCGGCGGAAGCGAGCAGTACTTC. Protein: CASSQSAGGSEQYF.

CDR3 nucleotide sequence: TGCGCCAGCAGCACTGGGGACAGGGGTAACTATGGCTACACCTTC. The encoded protein is CASSTGDRGNYGYTF. J is TRBJ1-2 and V is TRBV5-1, with 10 bases identical to TRBD1. CDR3 size: 15 residues. Germline loops: CDR1 SGHRS, CDR2 YFSETQ. Trimming took 4 bases from V and 1 from J; bases not matched to a gene: 4.

The V and J genes are TRBV25-1 and TRBJ1-4; D ambiguous. Germline CDR1 is MGHDK and CDR2 is SYGVNS. The CDR3 is made up of 12 amino acids. V shed 6 bases and J shed 8 bases, with 10 bases lying between them. This CDR3 reads CASSPRSEKLFF. As DNA, the CDR3 is TGTGCCAGCAGCCCAAGGTCAGAAAAACTGTTTTTT.

The J gene is TRBJ1-2, the V gene TRBV2; 10 nucleotides match TRBD1. The CDR3 runs 13 residues. V dropped 10 bases and J dropped 2; count of bases not matched to a gene: 4. Germline CDR1 and CDR2: SNHLY and FYNNEI. The CDR3 nucleotides are TGTGCCACCGGGACAGGGGAGAACTATGGCTACACCTTC. It specifies CATGTGENYGYTF.

The chain carries TRBV9 and TRBJ2-1; 10 bases fit TRBD2. CDR1 and CDR2 from the germline V gene are SGDLS and YYNGEE. Losses at the gene ends were 0 bases for V and 0 bases for J; bases not matched to a gene: 3. CDR3 length: 17 amino acids. The CDR3 sequence: CASSVVSGGASYNEQFF. For the CDR3, the DNA is TGTGCCAGCAGCGTAGTAAGCGGGGGGGCCTCCTACAATGAGCAGTTCTTC.

The table lists this clone with a count of one. The rearrangement links TRBV5-4 to TRBJ2-5; 7 bases line up with TRBD1. Germline CDR1 and CDR2: SGHNT and YYREEE (reference sequence). The CDR3 spans 13 residues. Unmatched junction bases numbered 7, after V lost 6 bases and J lost 5 bases. CDR3 nucleotide sequence: TGTGCCAGCAACTCACAGGGGTGGGAGACCCAGTACTTC. This sequence encodes CASNSQGWETQYF.

The genes are TRBV4-2 and TRBJ2-5, with TRBD2 identical over 11 bases. V shed 5 bases and J 2 bases; nucleotides not matched to a gene: 7. Germline values: CDR1 LGHNA, CDR2 YNFKEQ. The CDR3 spans 16 residues. CDR3 DNA: TGTGCCAGCAGCGCAGACCGGACTAGCGGGCAAGAGACCCAGTACTTC. Protein product: CASSADRTSGQETQYF.

The chain employs TRBV27 and TRBJ1-5, with a tentative D call TRBD1 (6 bases). The germline CDR1 and CDR2 sequences are MNHEY and SMNVEV (reference sequence). V lost 2 bases and J lost 4, with 6 bases in between. This CDR3 spans 13 amino acids. The chain's CDR3 is CASSLGTNQPQHF. The CDR3 DNA sequence: TGTGCCAGCAGTTTAGGGACAAATCAGCCCCAGCATTTT.

The chain employs TRBV2 and TRBJ1-6; 7 nucleotides align to TRBD1. J lost 7 bases, V lost 5 bases, and 8 bases had no gene match. Germline CDR1 and CDR2: SNHLY and FYNNEI. This CDR3 spans 15 amino acids. CDR3 amino acids: CASSMEGARNSPLHF. Written as DNA, the CDR3 is TGTGCCAGCAGTATGGAGGGGGCGCGAAATTCACCCCTCCACTTT.

The CDR3 protein is CASNPTPSSGNTIYF. The CDR3 DNA follows: TGTGCCAGCAACCCCACACCCAGCTCTGGAAACACCATATATTTT. The gene calls are TRBV9 and TRBJ1-3; D remains ambiguous. The ends were cut back, 6 bases at V and 0 bases at J, with 13 bases in the middle. Germline values: CDR1 SGDLS, CDR2 YYNGEE. The CDR3 is 15 amino acids.

CDR3 sequence: CASRRAGGPREQFF. The CDR3 DNA reads as TGTGCCAGCAGAAGAGCGGGGGGGCCGAGGGAGCAGTTCTTC. V and J are TRBV11-1 and TRBJ2-1; TRBD2 aligns across 10 bases. The CDR3 runs to 14 residues. Germline V gene lookup returns CDR1 SGHAT and CDR2 FQDESV (reference sequence). With V trimmed by 6 bases and J by 10 bases, 9 bases remained unmatched.

The chain uses TRBV12-3 or TRBV12-4 and TRBJ1-5, with D unresolved. The CDR3 has 13 amino acids. V lost 5 bases and J 4 bases, leaving 9 bases between the germline ends. The CDR3 loop is CASSATGNQPQHF. The CDR3 DNA sequence: TGTGCCAGCAGTGCGACGGGGAATCAGCCCCAGCATTTT.

As regards this clone: Other DNA sequences in this sample translate to the same CDR3. This chain uses TRBV7-2 with TRBJ1-1; maybe TRBD1 (5 bases). Germline V lookup: CDR1 SGHTA, CDR2 FQGNSA. Trimming removed 2 bases at V and 1 base at J, with 8 bases between. CDR3 length equals 14 residues. The CDR3 DNA sequence: TGTGCCAGCAGCTTACAGGGCGAGAACACTGAAGCTTTCTTT. Amino acid sequence: CASSLQGENTEAFF.

The DNA of the CDR3 is TGTGCCAGCAGCTTAAATGCAGGTCTCCGAGGCTGGGATACGCAGTATTTT. Its protein product is CASSLNAGLRGWDTQYF. This sequence joins TRBV7-3 and TRBJ2-3; D is undetermined. V shed 1 base and J shed 6 bases, with 20 bases lying between them. Germline assignment: CDR1 SGHTA and CDR2 FQGTGA. The CDR3 length is 17 residues.

The rearrangement links TRBV28 to TRBJ1-2; weak D call: TRBD1 (6 bases). CDR1 is MDHEN and CDR2 is SYDVKM in the germline V gene. Trimming left V 5 bases short and J 4 bases short, with 17 bases between. CDR3 length: 15 amino acids. CDR3 amino acids: CASSPNRERVYGYTF. The CDR3 bases are TGTGCCAGCAGTCCAAACAGGGAAAGGGTCTATGGCTACACCTTC.

This clone was recorded a few times. The rearrangement links TRBV19 to TRBJ1-6; no clear D gene. Germline assignment: CDR1 LNHDA and CDR2 SQIVND (reference sequence). The CDR3 spans 14 residues. V gave up 5 bases and J gave up 7 bases, with 12 bases separating them. This chain's CDR3 is CASSATVGNSPLHF. The DNA for the CDR3 is TGTGCCAGTAGTGCCACCGTAGGGAATTCACCCCTCCACTTT.

Here the CDR3 DNA reads TGTGCCAGCGGCTATCTAACGGGAGATACGCAGTATTTT. Translation: CASGYLTGDTQYF. The gene calls are TRBV27 and TRBJ2-3; D remains ambiguous. CDR3 length: 13 residues. From germline, CDR1 is MNHEY and CDR2 SMNVEV (reference sequence). Deletions cut 8 bases from V and 5 bases from J, with 14 bases between.

This chain connects TRBV19 to TRBJ2-7; maybe TRBD2 (5 bases). Trimming pared 1 base from V and 0 bases from J, leaving 10 bases between. The CDR3 sequence is 15 residues long. Germline CDR1 is LNHDA and CDR2 is SQIVND (reference sequence). For the CDR3, the DNA is TGTGCCAGTAGTATAGGGAGGTGGAGCTCCTACGAGCAGTACTTC. Translated: CASSIGRWSSYEQYF.

The gene calls are TRBV11-3 and TRBJ2-3, with D unclear. Germline V gene lookup returns CDR1 SGHNT and CDR2 YENEEA. Trimming took 2 bases from V and 2 from J, leaving 5 bases between them. There are 13 residues in the CDR3. CDR3 region: CASSLWFTDTQYF. CDR3 nucleotides: TGTGCCAGCAGCTTATGGTTCACAGATACGCAGTATTTT.

This chain uses TRBV20-1 with TRBJ1-5, with a possible D match to TRBD1 (5 bases). CDR1 DFQATT and CDR2 SNEGSKA come from the germline V gene (reference sequence). There are 13 residues in the CDR3. V was trimmed by 3 bases and J by 6 bases, leaving 12 bases between them. CDR3 nucleotides: TGCAGTGCTAGTTTCAGGGCGGCTCAGCCCCAGCATTTT. Protein product: CSASFRAAQPQHF.

The chain recombines TRBV30 with TRBJ1-2; 7 nucleotides align to TRBD1. The CDR3 runs 14 residues. Germline assignment: CDR1 GTSNPN and CDR2 SVGIG (reference sequence). Trimming at V came to 1 base and at J to 4 bases, leaving 6 bases not matched to a gene. Here the CDR3 DNA reads TGTGCCTGGAGTGAAGACAGGGCGGGCTATGGCTACACCTTC. This codes for CAWSEDRAGYGYTF.

This chain uses TRBV6-4 with TRBJ2-1, with D tentatively TRBD1 (5 bases). The CDR3 sequence is 13 residues long. V lost 2 bases and J lost 6, with 8 bases in between. The germline gives CDR1 MRHNA, CDR2 SNTAGT. CDR3 bases: TGTGCCAGCAGTGACGGGGCTATCAATGAGCAGTTCTTC. Translation gives CASSDGAINEQFF.

The V and J genes are TRBV9 and TRBJ2-2; D remains ambiguous. Germline-derived CDR1 and CDR2 are SGDLS and YYNGEE. V lost 0 bases, J lost 8 bases, and 11 bases lay in between. The CDR3 is 14 residues long. Here the CDR3 reads CASSVGGPQGELFF. The CDR3 bases are TGTGCCAGCAGCGTAGGCGGACCCCAAGGGGAGCTGTTTTTT.

The V and J genes are TRBV28 and TRBJ2-3; D is ambiguous. Trimming cost V 7 bases and J 5 bases, with 19 bases left between them. This CDR3 has 15 residues. The V gene's germline CDR1 is MDHEN and CDR2 SYDVKM. CDR3 bases: TGTGCCAGCACCTTAAGAAAAAGGGCCAGAGATACGCAGTATTTT. Translated: CASTLRKRARDTQYF.

This clone was counted between two and nine times. In the same sample, other DNA sequences code for this CDR3. V gene TRBV10-3 combines with J gene TRBJ2-7; D is unresolved. Trimming removed 0 bases at V and 7 bases at J, with 4 bases between. The germline V gene has CDR1 ENHRY and CDR2 SYGVKD. The CDR3 is made up of 11 amino acids. This CDR3 reads CAISESGEQYF. In DNA, the CDR3 is TGTGCCATCAGTGAGTCGGGGGAGCAGTACTTC.

The genes are TRBV4-2 and TRBJ2-2; D may be TRBD1 (6 bases). Trimming removed 1 base at V and 3 bases at J, with 6 bases between. Germline CDR1 is LGHNA and CDR2 is YNFKEQ. The length of the CDR3 is 14 residues. CDR3 nucleotides: TGTGCCAGCAGCCAAGGACAGGACACCGGGGAGCTGTTTTTT. Its translation: CASSQGQDTGELFF.

V gene TRBV14 combines with J gene TRBJ1-4, with a weak D call TRBD1 (6 bases). Germline V lookup: CDR1 SGHDN, CDR2 FVKESK. The ends were cut back, 4 bases at V and 3 bases at J, with 18 bases in the middle. This CDR3 spans 17 amino acids. The CDR3 is CASSPRVGAAPNEKLFF. The CDR3 nucleotides are TGTGCCAGCAGCCCCCGGGTGGGGGCAGCCCCTAATGAAAAACTGTTTTTT.